The source of this T cell receptor beta chain is a study of cytomegalovirus exposure and HLA in healthy donors. General study points: Reportedly, a later analysis found an Asian-associated ancestry cluster had fewer N-insertions than the roughly 670-donor mean. Sequencing probably produced one cluster of sequence variants that were highly shared. Researchers catalogued about 160 TCR beta chains as cytomegalovirus-associated. There were a few CMV-associated chains whose specificity for CMV antigens was confirmed in vitro.

A note on this clone: Its cognate antigen is unknown.

Germline loops: CDR1 SGHAT, CDR2 FQNNGV. This CDR3 spans 19 amino acids. Germline trimming cut 3 bases from V and 5 bases from J; bases unmatched to any gene: 19. Researchers ran the PCR with 60 Vbeta and 13 Jbeta primers. The data were produced by immunoSEQ multiplex PCR, yet TCRdb's version contains in-frame clones alone and is incomplete. This table has some 29,000 clones, around two fifths appearing once. The sample consisted of PBMCs. The chain employs TRBV11-2 and TRBJ1-1; 9 bases are shared with TRBD1. This receptor was obtained from a woman between 50 and 59 years old in good health and CMV-seronegative. CDR3 DNA: TGTGCCAGCAGCTTGAGGGGACAGGGATTAGTTAAGCCGCGGACTGAAGCTTTCTTT. Protein sequence: CASSLRGQGLVKPRTEAFF. The whole variable domain, filled in from reference TRBV11-2 and TRBJ1-1, reads EAGVAQSPRYKIIEKRQSVAFWCNPISGHATLYWYQQILGQGPKLLIQFQNNGVVDDSQLPKDRFSAERLKGVDSTLKIQPAKLEDSAVYLCASSLRGQGLVKPRTEAFFGQGTRLTVV.